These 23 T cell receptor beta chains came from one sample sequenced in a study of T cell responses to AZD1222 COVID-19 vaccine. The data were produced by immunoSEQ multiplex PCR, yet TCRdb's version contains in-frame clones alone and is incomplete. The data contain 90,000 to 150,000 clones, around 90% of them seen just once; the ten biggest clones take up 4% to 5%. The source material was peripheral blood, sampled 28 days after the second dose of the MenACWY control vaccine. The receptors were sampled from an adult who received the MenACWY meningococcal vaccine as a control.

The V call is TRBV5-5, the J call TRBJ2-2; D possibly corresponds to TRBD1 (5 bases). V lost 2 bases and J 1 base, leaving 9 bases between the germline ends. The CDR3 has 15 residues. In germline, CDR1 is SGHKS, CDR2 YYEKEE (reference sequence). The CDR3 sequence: CASSFGAGNTGELFF. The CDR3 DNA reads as TGTGCCAGCAGCTTTGGGGCAGGGAACACCGGGGAGCTGTTTTTT.

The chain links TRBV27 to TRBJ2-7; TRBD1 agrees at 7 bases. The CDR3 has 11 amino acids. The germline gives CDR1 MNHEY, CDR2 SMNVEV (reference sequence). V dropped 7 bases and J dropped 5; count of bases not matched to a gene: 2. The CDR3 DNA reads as TGTGCCAGCAACAGGGGCAACGAGCAGTACTTC. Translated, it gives CASNRGNEQYF.

The DNA of the CDR3 is TGTGCCAGCAGCGTGGGCGGACTTGCACTTAAAAATGAGCAGTTCTTC. It translates to CASSVGGLALKNEQFF. The rearrangement links TRBV9 to TRBJ2-1, with a tentative D call TRBD2 (5 bases). The CDR3 is 16 residues long. The germline V gene has CDR1 SGDLS and CDR2 YYNGEE. Trimming removed 2 bases at V and 7 bases at J, with 19 bases between.

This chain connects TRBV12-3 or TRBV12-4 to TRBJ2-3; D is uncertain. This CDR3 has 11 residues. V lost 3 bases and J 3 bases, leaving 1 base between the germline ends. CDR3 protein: CASSLTDTQYF. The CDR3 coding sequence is TGTGCCAGCAGTTTGACAGATACGCAGTATTTT.

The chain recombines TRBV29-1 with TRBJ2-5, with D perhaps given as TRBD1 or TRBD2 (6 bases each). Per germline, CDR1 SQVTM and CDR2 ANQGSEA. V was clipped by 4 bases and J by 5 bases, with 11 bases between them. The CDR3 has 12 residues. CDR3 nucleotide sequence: TGCAGCGTTGTGTTAGGGGGGGAGACCCAGTACTTC. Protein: CSVVLGGETQYF.

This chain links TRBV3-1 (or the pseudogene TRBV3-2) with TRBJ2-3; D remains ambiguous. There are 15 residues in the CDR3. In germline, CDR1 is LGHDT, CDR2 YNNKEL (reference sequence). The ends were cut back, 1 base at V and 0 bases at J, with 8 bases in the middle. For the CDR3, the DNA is TGTGCCAGCAGCCAAGCGGGTACTAGCACAGATACGCAGTATTTT. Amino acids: CASSQAGTSTDTQYF.

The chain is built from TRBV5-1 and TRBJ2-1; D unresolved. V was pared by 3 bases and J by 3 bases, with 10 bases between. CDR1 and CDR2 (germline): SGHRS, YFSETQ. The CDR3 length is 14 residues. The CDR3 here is CASSSRTDYNEQFF. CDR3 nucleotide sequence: TGCGCCAGCAGCTCAAGGACGGACTACAATGAGCAGTTCTTC.

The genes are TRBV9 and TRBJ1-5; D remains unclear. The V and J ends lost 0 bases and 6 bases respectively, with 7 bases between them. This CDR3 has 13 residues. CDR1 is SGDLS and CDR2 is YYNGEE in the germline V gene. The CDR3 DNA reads TGTGCCAGCAGCGTAGCTGTAGGTCAGCCCCAGCATTTT. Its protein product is CASSVAVGQPQHF.

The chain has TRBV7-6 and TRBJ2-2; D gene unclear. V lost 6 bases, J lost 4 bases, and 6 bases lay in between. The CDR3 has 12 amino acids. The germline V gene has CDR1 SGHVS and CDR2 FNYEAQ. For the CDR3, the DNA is TGTGCCAGCAGATATAGCACCGGGGAGCTGTTTTTT. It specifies CASRYSTGELFF.

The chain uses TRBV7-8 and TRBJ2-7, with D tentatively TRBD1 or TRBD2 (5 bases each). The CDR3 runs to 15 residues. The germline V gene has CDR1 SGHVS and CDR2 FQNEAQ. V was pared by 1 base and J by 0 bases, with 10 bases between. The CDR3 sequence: CASSLGWGSSYEQYF. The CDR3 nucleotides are TGTGCCAGCAGCTTAGGGTGGGGGAGCTCCTACGAGCAGTACTTC.

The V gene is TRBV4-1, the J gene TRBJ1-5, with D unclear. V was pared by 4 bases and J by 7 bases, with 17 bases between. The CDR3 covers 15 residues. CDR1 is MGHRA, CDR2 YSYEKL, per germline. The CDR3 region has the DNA TGCGCCAGCAGCCGGACCCCTGGCGGGTACCAGCCCCAGCATTTT. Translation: CASSRTPGGYQPQHF.

As DNA, the CDR3 is TGTGCCAGCAGCTTAGTTGGGAGCTACAATGAGCAGTTCTTC. Translated, it gives CASSLVGSYNEQFF. V usage is TRBV11-1 and J usage is TRBJ2-1, with D possibly matching TRBD2 (5 bases). Trimming pared 1 base from V and 3 bases from J, leaving 7 bases between. This CDR3 is 14 amino acids long. Germline CDR1 reads SGHAT; CDR2 reads FQDESV (reference sequence).

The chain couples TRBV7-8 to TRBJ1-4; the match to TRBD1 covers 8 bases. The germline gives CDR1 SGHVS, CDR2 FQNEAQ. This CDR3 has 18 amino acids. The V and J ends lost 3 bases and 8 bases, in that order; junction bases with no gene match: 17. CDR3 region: CASSFGVTAGGAREKLFF. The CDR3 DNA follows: TGTGCCAGCAGCTTTGGGGTGACCGCAGGGGGCGCGAGGGAAAAACTGTTTTTT.

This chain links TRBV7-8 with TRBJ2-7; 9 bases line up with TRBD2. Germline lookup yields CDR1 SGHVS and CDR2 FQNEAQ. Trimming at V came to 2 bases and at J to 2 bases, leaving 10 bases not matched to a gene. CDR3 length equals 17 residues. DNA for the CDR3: TGTGCCAGCAGCTTATTCGGGGCGGGGGGGGTGGCCTACGAGCAGTACGTC. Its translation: CASSLFGAGGVAYEQYV.

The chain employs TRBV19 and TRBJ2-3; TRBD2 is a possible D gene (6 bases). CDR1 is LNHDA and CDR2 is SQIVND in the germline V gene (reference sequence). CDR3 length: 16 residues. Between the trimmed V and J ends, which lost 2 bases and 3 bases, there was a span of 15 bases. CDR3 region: CASSIRWGGPTDTQYF. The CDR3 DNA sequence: TGTGCCAGTAGTATACGGTGGGGAGGTCCTACAGATACGCAGTATTTT.

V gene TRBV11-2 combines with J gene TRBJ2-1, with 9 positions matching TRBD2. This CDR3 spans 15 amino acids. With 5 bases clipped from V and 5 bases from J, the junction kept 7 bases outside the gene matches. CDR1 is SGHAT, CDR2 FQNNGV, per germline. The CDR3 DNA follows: TGTGCCAGCAGCACCCGAGCGGGAGGAAACAATGAGCAGTTCTTC. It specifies CASSTRAGGNNEQFF.

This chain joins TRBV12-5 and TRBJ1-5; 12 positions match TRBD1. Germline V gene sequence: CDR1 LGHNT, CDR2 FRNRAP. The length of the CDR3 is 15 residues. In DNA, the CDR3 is TGTGAGCCGGGACAGGGGGCGAATAGCAATCAGCCCCAGCATTTT. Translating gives CEPGQGANSNQPQHF.

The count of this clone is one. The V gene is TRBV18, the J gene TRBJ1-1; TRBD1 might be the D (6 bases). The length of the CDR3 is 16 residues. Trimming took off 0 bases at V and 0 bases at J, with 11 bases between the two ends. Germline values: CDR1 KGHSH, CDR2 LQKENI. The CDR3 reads CASSPPVTGLNTEAFF. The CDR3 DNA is TGTGCCAGCTCACCACCAGTTACAGGGTTGAACACTGAAGCTTTCTTT.

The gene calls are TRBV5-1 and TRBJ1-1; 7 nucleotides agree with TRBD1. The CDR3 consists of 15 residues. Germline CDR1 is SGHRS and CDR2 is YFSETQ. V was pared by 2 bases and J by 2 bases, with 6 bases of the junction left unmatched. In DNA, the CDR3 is TGCGCCAGCAGCTTTTTTGGGACAGCCAACACTGAAGCTTTCTTT. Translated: CASSFFGTANTEAFF.

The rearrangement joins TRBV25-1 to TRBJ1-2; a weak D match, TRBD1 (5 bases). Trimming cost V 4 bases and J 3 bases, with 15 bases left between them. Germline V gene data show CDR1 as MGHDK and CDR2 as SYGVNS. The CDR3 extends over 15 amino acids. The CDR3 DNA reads TGTGCCAGCAGTGCCCAAATCGACAGAGACTATGGCTACACCTTC. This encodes CASSAQIDRDYGYTF.

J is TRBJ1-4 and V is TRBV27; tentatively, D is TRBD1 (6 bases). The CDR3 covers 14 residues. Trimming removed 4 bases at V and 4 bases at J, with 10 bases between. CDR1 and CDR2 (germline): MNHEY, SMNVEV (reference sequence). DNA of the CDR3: TGTGCCAGCAGTTCGACAGGCTTTAATGAAAAACTGTTTTTT. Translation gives CASSSTGFNEKLFF.

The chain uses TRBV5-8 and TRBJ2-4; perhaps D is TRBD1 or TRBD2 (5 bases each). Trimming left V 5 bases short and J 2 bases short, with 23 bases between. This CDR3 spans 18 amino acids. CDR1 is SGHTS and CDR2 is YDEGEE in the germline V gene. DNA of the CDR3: TGTGCCAGCAGACCGGGACCCCGATGGGGGACCACCAAAAACATTCAGTACTTC. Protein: CASRPGPRWGTTKNIQYF.

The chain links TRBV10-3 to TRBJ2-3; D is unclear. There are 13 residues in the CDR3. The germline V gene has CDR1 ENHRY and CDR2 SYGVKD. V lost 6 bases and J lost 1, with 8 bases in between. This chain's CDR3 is CAIRSLGTDTQYF. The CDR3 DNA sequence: TGTGCCATCAGGTCGCTGGGCACAGATACGCAGTATTTT.